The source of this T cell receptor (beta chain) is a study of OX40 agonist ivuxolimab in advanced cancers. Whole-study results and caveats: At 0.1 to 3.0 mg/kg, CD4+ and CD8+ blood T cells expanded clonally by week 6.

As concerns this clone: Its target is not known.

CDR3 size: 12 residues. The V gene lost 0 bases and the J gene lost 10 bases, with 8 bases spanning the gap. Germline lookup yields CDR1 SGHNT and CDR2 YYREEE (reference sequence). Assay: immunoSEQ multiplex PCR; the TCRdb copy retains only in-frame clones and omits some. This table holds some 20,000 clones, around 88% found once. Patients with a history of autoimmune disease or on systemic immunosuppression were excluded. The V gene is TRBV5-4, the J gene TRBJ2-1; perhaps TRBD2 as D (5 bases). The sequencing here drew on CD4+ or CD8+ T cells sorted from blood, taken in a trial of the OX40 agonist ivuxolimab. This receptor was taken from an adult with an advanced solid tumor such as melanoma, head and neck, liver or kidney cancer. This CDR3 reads CASSLAGLEQFF. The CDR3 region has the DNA TGTGCCAGCAGCTTGGCGGGGTTGGAGCAGTTCTTC. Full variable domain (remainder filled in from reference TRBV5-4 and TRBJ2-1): ETGVTQSPTHLIKTRGQQVTLRCSSQSGHNTVSWYQQALGQGPQFIFQYYREEENGRGNFPPRFSGLQFPNYSSELNVNALELDDSALYLCASSLAGLEQFFGPGTRLTVL.